The 6 T cell receptor beta chains presented below share a single source sample, sequenced in a study of early T cells in non-severe SARS-CoV-2 infection. Each CDR3 protein is one row after TCRdb ran MiXCR on the 5' RACE reads. The table lists roughly 80,000 distinct CDR3 sequences, more than 12% of them singletons. The sample was whole blood. These receptors all stem from an adult who was a healthcare worker with PCR-confirmed SARS-CoV-2 infection or an uninfected control (not recorded which).

This clonotype was found many times. The chain combines TRBV29-1 with TRBJ2-1; unclear D gene. CDR1 is SQVTM and CDR2 is ANQGSEA in the germline V gene. This CDR3 region has 13 residues. V was cut by 4 bases and J by 0 bases, with 7 bases left in between. The CDR3 region has the DNA TGCAGCGTTGGTACTAACTCCTACAATGAGCAGTTCTTC. This encodes CSVGTNSYNEQFF.

This rearrangement joins TRBV5-8 to TRBJ1-5; no clear D. The CDR3 totals 17 residues. Per the germline V gene, CDR1 is SGHTS and CDR2 is YDEGEE. V lost 0 bases and J lost 3, with 16 bases in between. CDR3 DNA sequence: TGTGCCAGCAGCTTGGAGGTGAATACGGATTCCAATCAGCCCCAGCATTTT. This sequence encodes CASSLEVNTDSNQPQHF. The whole variable domain, filled in from reference TRBV5-8 and TRBJ1-5, reads EAGVTQSPTHLIKTRGQQATLRCSPISGHTSVYWYQQALGLGLQFLLWYDEGEERNRGNFPPRFSGRQFPNYSSELNVNALELEDSALYLCASSLEVNTDSNQPQHFGDGTRLSIL.

A few counts support this clonotype. The chain uses TRBV12-3 or TRBV12-4 and TRBJ2-7, with 7 nucleotides matching TRBD1. With V trimmed by 6 bases and J by 6 bases, 11 bases remained unmatched. This CDR3 region has 14 residues. The DNA for the CDR3 is TGTGCCAGCAGCCAACAGGGGACCTCTACCGAGCAGTACTTC. This codes for CASSQQGTSTEQYF.

This clonotype appeared many times. The chain joins TRBV5-5 to TRBJ2-7, with D perhaps given as TRBD1 or TRBD2 (5 bases each). Germline CDR1 is SGHKS and CDR2 is YYEKEE (reference sequence). V gave up 4 bases and J gave up 3 bases, with 14 bases separating them. The length of the CDR3 is 14 residues. CDR3 bases: TGTGCCAGCAGCCTCTCGGGGACCCACTACGAGCAGTACTTC. It translates to CASSLSGTHYEQYF.

The chain has TRBV20-1 and TRBJ1-4; the D gene is possibly TRBD1 (6 bases). Germline V gene data show CDR1 as DFQATT and CDR2 as SNEGSKA (reference sequence). The CDR3 extends over 14 amino acids. Trimming left V 1 base short and J 3 bases short, with 9 bases between. The CDR3 spells CSARAGASNEKLFF. DNA for the CDR3: TGCAGTGCTAGAGCGGGGGCATCTAATGAAAAACTGTTTTTT.

The chain links TRBV29-1 to TRBJ2-1; TRBD1 is a possible D gene (6 bases). This CDR3 comprises 13 residues. The germline gives CDR1 SQVTM, CDR2 ANQGSEA. Trimming took off 7 bases at V and 4 bases at J, with 14 bases between the two ends. The CDR3 sequence is CSGFLQGYNEQFF. The DNA of the CDR3 is TGCAGCGGTTTCCTTCAGGGGTACAATGAGCAGTTCTTC.